The sequence of this T cell receptor (beta chain) was determined in a study of blood T cell repertoires in COVID-19. Study context: Italy, Spain and the United States were the sources of the convalescent and acute COVID-19 samples. Sources were T cells, B-cell-depleted T cells, or PBMCs; the material itself was cDNA or gDNA.

Per the germline V gene, CDR1 is SGHDT and CDR2 is YYEEEE. V trimming: 0 bases; J trimming: 3 bases; junction bases outside the gene matches: 3. This CDR3 has 14 amino acids. Per the authors' pipeline: It was from reference gene primer amplification that nucleated cell counts were estimated. Sequenced by immunoSEQ multiplex PCR; TCRdb stores in-frame clones only, minus some. V and J calls plus clone size are reproduced from that table; the DNA served to infer D and trimming. The sample yields some 110,000 clones, approximately 83% seen once. This clone was picked up one time. The TCR originated in a man aged 50 to 60 with acute or convalescent COVID-19. The chain employs TRBV5-6 and TRBJ2-7; 7 bases line up with TRBD2. Sequenced sample: peripheral blood. CDR3 sequence (DNA): TGTGCCAGCAGCTTGGGGGACTACAGCTACGAGCAGTACTTC. This sequence encodes CASSLGDYSYEQYF.